The clone carrying this T cell receptor beta chain was counted ten times or more. Time point denoted: after trial treatment. Treatment indicated: LDRT plus nivolumab, ipilimumab, low-dose cyclophosphamide and aspirin (RACIN trial). Low-dose radiotherapy, low-dose cyclophosphamide, aspirin, ipilimumab and nivolumab were all given to the donors. Advanced solid tumors without tumor-infiltrating lymphocytes were required for inclusion. The sample belongs to a study of low-dose radiotherapy and immunotherapy resistance in tumors. Turning to the study itself: Intravenous cyclophosphamide 200 mg/m2 was given every two weeks, one day before radiation and immunotherapy.

TRAV- and TRBV-specific primers, spanning alpha and beta chains, primed first-strand cDNA. Over approximately 19 PCR cycles, TCRs were amplified from a constant-region primer and V-primer adapter. TCRdb called the reads again in MiXCR, with one record for every CDR3 protein. Seen here are about 84,000 distinct CDR3 sequences, roughly 17% observed once, and the top ten hold less than 1.5%. The CDR3 has 14 amino acids. The V end was cut by 3 bases, the J end by 3 bases, with 11 bases between. Germline V gene lookup returns CDR1 MDHEN and CDR2 SYDVKM. This sequence was found in a male donor with prostate cancer. The sample in question was PBMCs, obtained after low-dose radiotherapy plus immunotherapy. The chain employs TRBV28 and TRBJ1-1, with D uncertain. The CDR3 DNA follows: TGTGCCAGCAGTTTCTGGGGTAAGGACACTGAAGCTTTCTTT. It translates to CASSFWGKDTEAFF.